Sequencing of this T cell receptor (beta chain) was carried out in a study of T cell changes during pregnancy in multiple sclerosis. Assay used: immunoSEQ multiplex PCR; TCRdb lists only in-frame clones, some missing. The sample shows more than 55,000 clones, about nine tenths of them seen only once. This clone has just one count. This clonotype was sampled from a female donor in good health, enrolled as a control in a pregnancy study. The source was peripheral blood, collected after pregnancy.

CDR3 region: CASSPSPPTSGVYNEQFF. The DNA for the CDR3 is TGTGCCAGCTCACCATCCCCCCCGACTAGCGGGGTTTACAATGAGCAGTTCTTC. The chain uses TRBV18 and TRBJ2-1; 11 nucleotides match TRBD2. Germline assignment: CDR1 KGHSH and CDR2 LQKENI. The CDR3 length is 18 residues. After removal of 2 bases from V and 4 bases from J, the junction contained 10 bases not matched to a gene.